The 9 T cell receptor beta chains reported below all come from one sample, sequenced in a study of early T cells in non-severe SARS-CoV-2 infection. Each CDR3 protein is one row after TCRdb ran MiXCR on the 5' RACE reads. The table includes more than 60,000 distinct CDR3 sequences, 9.5% detected once. Material: whole blood. These receptors were collected from an adult who was a healthcare worker with PCR-confirmed SARS-CoV-2 infection or an uninfected control (not recorded which).

Ten or more counts support this clonotype. V and J are TRBV4-3 and TRBJ2-3; 10 nucleotides match TRBD2. This CDR3 contains 16 residues. J lost 2 bases, V lost 1 base, and 3 bases had no gene match. Germline CDR1 LGHNA, CDR2 YSLEER. Written as DNA, the CDR3 is TGCGCCAGCAGCCAAGGACTAGCGGGTTCCACAGATACGCAGTATTTT. As protein: CASSQGLAGSTDTQYF.

This clonotype was counted at least ten times. The chain joins TRBV11-2 to TRBJ1-1; D remains unclear. Trimming took 5 bases from V and 6 from J, leaving 13 bases between them. The CDR3 length is 13 residues. Germline assignment: CDR1 SGHAT and CDR2 FQNNGV. The CDR3 nucleotides read TGTGCCAGCAGCCCTTTACGATGGGCTGAAGCTTTCTTT. It translates to CASSPLRWAEAFF.

The sample holds a few counts of this clonotype. The rearrangement links TRBV7-8 to TRBJ1-6, with D unclear. Trimming pared 1 base from V and 8 bases from J, leaving 9 bases between. Germline V lookup: CDR1 SGHVS, CDR2 FQNEAQ. CDR3 length: 14 amino acids. CDR3 sequence reads: CASSLEGSYSPLHF. CDR3 in DNA: TGTGCCAGCAGCTTAGAAGGGAGTTATTCACCCCTCCACTTT. The full variable domain, in which reference TRBV7-8 and TRBJ1-6 provide the parts outside the CDR3, is GAGVSQSPRYKVAKRGQDVALRCDPISGHVSLFWYQQALGQGPEFLTYFQNEAQLDKSGLPSDRFFAERPEGSVSTLKIQRTQQEDSAVYLCASSLEGSYSPLHFGNGTRLTVT.

V is TRBV7-9 and J is TRBJ1-2; tentative D call: TRBD1 (6 bases). Deletions cut 5 bases from V and 4 bases from J, with 17 bases between. Per the germline V gene, CDR1 is SEHNR and CDR2 is FQNEAQ (reference sequence). This CDR3 comprises 15 residues. DNA for the CDR3: TGTGCCAGCAGCCCGCGGGACATGAGCTTCTATGGCTACACCTTC. Residues: CASSPRDMSFYGYTF. The whole variable domain, remainder taken from reference TRBV7-9 and TRBJ1-2, is DTGVSQNPRHKITKRGQNVTFRCDPISEHNRLYWYRQTLGQGPEFLTYFQNEAQLEKSRLLSDRFSAERPKGSFSTLEIQRTEQGDSAMYLCASSPRDMSFYGYTFGSGTRLTVV.

In this sample, this clonotype turned up many times. The DNA for the CDR3 is TGTGCCAGCAGTGGGGATTGGGTCTATGGCTACACCTTC. It translates to CASSGDWVYGYTF. The chain uses TRBV25-1 and TRBJ1-2; D not certain. Germline loops: CDR1 MGHDK, CDR2 SYGVNS. The CDR3 length is 13 residues. V lost 4 bases and J 4 bases, leaving 10 bases between the germline ends.

There are many counts of this clonotype. This chain uses TRBV5-1 with TRBJ1-1, with D possibly matching TRBD1 (6 bases). The CDR3 has 16 amino acids. The V gene's germline CDR1 is SGHRS and CDR2 YFSETQ. The ends were cut back, 4 bases at V and 0 bases at J, with 16 bases in the middle. This CDR3 reads CASSPGGGGLNTEAFF. The DNA of the CDR3 is TGCGCCAGCAGCCCCGGCGGGGGCGGCCTGAACACTGAAGCTTTCTTT. The full variable domain, completed using reference TRBV5-1 and TRBJ1-1, is KAGVTQTPRYLIKTRGQQVTLSCSPISGHRSVSWYQQTPGQGLQFLFEYFSETQRNKGNFPGRFSGRQFSNSRSEMNVSTLELGDSALYLCASSPGGGGLNTEAFFGQGTRLTVV.

This clonotype was observed at least ten times. This chain connects TRBV6-2 or TRBV6-3 to TRBJ2-2; D remains ambiguous. The germline CDR1 and CDR2 sequences are MNHEY and SVGEGT. The V end lost 8 bases, the J end lost 5 bases, and 6 bases lay between the germline ends. CDR3 length: 11 residues. CDR3 nucleotide sequence: TGTGCCAGCTCTCGAACCGGGGAGCTGTTTTTT. This sequence encodes CASSRTGELFF.

The V call is TRBV5-5, the J call TRBJ1-6; D is ambiguous. The CDR3 totals 17 residues. Trimming pared 2 bases from V and 0 bases from J, leaving 12 bases between. The germline V gene has CDR1 SGHKS and CDR2 YYEKEE (reference sequence). CDR3 loop: CASSLLGGSSYNSPLHF. The CDR3, as DNA: TGTGCCAGCAGCTTACTCGGCGGGAGCTCCTATAATTCACCCCTCCACTTT.

This rearrangement joins TRBV7-9 to TRBJ1-4, with D unclear. Trimming shortened V by 6 bases and J by 6 bases, and 17 bases separated the two germline ends. The CDR3 runs 15 residues. The germline gives CDR1 SEHNR, CDR2 FQNEAQ (reference sequence). CDR3: CASSFFPALDEKLFF. For the CDR3, the DNA is TGTGCCAGCAGTTTTTTTCCGGCCCTGGATGAAAAACTGTTTTTT.